This paragraph covers one T cell receptor (beta chain) sequence. Trimming cost V 3 bases and J 4 bases; bases outside gene matches: 8. The CDR3 totals 15 residues. The germline CDR1 and CDR2 sequences are GTSNPN and SVGIG (reference sequence). Authors' analysis steps: Estimation of nucleated cell counts was performed using reference gene primer amplification. Assay used: immunoSEQ multiplex PCR; TCRdb lists only in-frame clones, some missing. V and J calls and clone size come straight from that table; D and trimming were deduced from the DNA. This table holds 150,000 to 200,000 clones, about 88% found once. The sample is drawn from a study of blood T cell repertoires in COVID-19. Study-level information: Samples of COVID-19 (acute and convalescent) were obtained from the United States, Italy and Spain. T cells, B-cell-depleted T cells, or PBMCs supplied cDNA or gDNA.

The TCR originated in a man between 60 and 70 years old with active or convalescent COVID-19. The source material was peripheral blood. The chain recombines TRBV30 with TRBJ2-5; 10 nucleotides line up with TRBD1. The DNA for the CDR3 is TGTGCCTGGAGCAGGGGGACAGGGGTGGCAGAGACCCAGTACTTC. Encoded protein: CAWSRGTGVAETQYF.